This T cell receptor (beta chain) stems from a study of blood T cell repertoires in COVID-19. Background on the study: Samples came from the United States, Italy and Spain, spanning acute and convalescent COVID-19. PBMCs, B-cell-depleted T cells, or T cells provided the cDNA or gDNA that made up the material.

Under the authors' procedure: Estimated nucleated cell counts came from reference gene primer amplification. The table came from immunoSEQ multiplex PCR; TCRdb's copy has only in-frame clones and leaves some out. The V and J calls and clone size are taken from that table; D and trimming were inferred from the DNA. This table has roughly 100,000 clones, just over 90% appearing once. Germline V lookup: CDR1 SNHLY, CDR2 FYNNEI. This CDR3 is built from 14 residues. V lost 5 bases to trimming and J lost 7 bases; unmatched junction nucleotides: 9. The chain couples TRBV2 to TRBJ1-2; 8 bases are a match to TRBD1. The clonotype originates from a man aged 50-60 years with acute or convalescent COVID-19. The material sequenced was peripheral blood. This chain's CDR3 is CASSYLPGQGGYTF. The CDR3 nucleotides are TGTGCCAGCAGTTATCTCCCAGGACAGGGTGGCTACACCTTC.